This T cell receptor (beta chain) was identified during a study of lymphopenia after photon versus proton radiotherapy. Regarding the study as a whole: A bigger post-nadir fall in TCR diversity correlated inversely with survival time in deceased patients. Authors raise, but do not show, better survival with proton therapy. Photon-treated patients lost naive T cells and TCR diversity; proton-treated stayed stable. After the lymphocyte nadir, photon-treated repertoires showed oligoclonal expansion, especially of CD8+ Temra cells.

CDR3 length: 17 amino acids. The V gene's germline CDR1 is SGHRS and CDR2 YFSETQ. V lost 1 base to trimming and J lost 0 bases; unmatched junction nucleotides: 8. About this clone itself: Antigen specificity is unknown.

The data were produced by immunoSEQ multiplex PCR, yet TCRdb's version contains in-frame clones alone and is incomplete. The sample yields roughly 22,000 clones, roughly 80% seen once. The V and J genes are TRBV5-1 and TRBJ2-3; 7 bases match TRBD2. The receptor's source is a woman in her seventies with pancreatic cancer. The sample consisted of peripheral blood, taken from a patient treated with proton-based radiotherapy. The CDR3 sequence: CASSLLGEGLSTDTQYF. The DNA of the CDR3 is TGCGCCAGCAGCTTGTTGGGGGAGGGCCTGAGCACAGATACGCAGTATTTT.